The clone carrying this T cell receptor (beta chain) occurred many times. TCRdb recomputed calls from the 5' RACE reads with MiXCR, one row per CDR3 protein. Among about 59,000 distinct CDR3 sequences listed, approximately 11% were seen once. With 5 bases clipped from V and 3 bases from J, the junction kept 5 bases outside the gene matches. Looked up from germline, CDR1 is SGHVS and CDR2 is FQNEAQ. This CDR3 spans 15 amino acids. These data come from a study of neurological immune-mediated disorders. Sequenced: PBMCs. This chain uses TRBV7-8 with TRBJ2-7, with 12 positions matching TRBD2. The sequence was obtained from a woman aged 60-70 years with HTLV-1-associated myelopathy (HAM/TSP). The CDR3 here is CASSKTSGSFYEQYF. CDR3 DNA sequence: TGTGCCAGCAGCAAGACTAGCGGGAGTTTCTACGAGCAGTACTTC.